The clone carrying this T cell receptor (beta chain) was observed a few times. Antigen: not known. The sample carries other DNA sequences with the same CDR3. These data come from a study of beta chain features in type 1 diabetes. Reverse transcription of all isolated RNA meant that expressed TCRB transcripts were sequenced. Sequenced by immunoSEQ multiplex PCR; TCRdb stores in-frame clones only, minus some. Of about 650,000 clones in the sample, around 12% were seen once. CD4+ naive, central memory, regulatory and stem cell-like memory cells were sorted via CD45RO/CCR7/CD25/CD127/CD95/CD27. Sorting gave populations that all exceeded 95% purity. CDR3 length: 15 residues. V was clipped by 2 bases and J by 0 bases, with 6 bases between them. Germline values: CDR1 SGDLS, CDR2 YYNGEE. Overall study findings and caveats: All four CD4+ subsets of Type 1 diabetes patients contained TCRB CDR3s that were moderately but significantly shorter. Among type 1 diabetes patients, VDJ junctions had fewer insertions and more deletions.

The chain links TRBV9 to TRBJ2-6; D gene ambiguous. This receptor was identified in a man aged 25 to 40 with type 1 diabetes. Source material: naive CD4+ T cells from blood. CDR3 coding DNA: TGTGCCAGCAGCGTCATTGGCTCTGGGGCCAACGTCCTGACTTTC. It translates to CASSVIGSGANVLTF.